Each of the 25 T cell receptor beta chains below was sequenced from the same sample in a study of blood T cell repertoires in COVID-19. Assay: immunoSEQ multiplex PCR; the TCRdb copy retains only in-frame clones and omits some. The repertoire holds 150,000 to 200,000 clones, almost 80% seen once, with approximately 26% in the top ten. Sequencing was done on a sample of peripheral blood. The receptors shown here come from a woman between 65 and 79 years old with acute or convalescent COVID-19.

This clone appeared a single time. This chain connects TRBV5-1 to TRBJ2-7; 7 bases are shared with TRBD1. CDR1 is SGHRS, CDR2 YFSETQ, per germline. The length of the CDR3 is 14 residues. Unmatched junction bases numbered 4, after V lost 0 bases and J lost 4 bases. The CDR3 is CASSLGTGFYEQYF. Written as DNA, the CDR3 is TGCGCCAGCAGCTTGGGGACAGGTTTTTACGAGCAGTACTTC.

V is TRBV19 and J is TRBJ2-1; TRBD2 is a possible D gene (6 bases). This CDR3 is built from 16 residues. CDR1 and CDR2 (germline): LNHDA, SQIVND (reference sequence). V was pared by 1 base and J by 8 bases, with 18 bases between. CDR3 coding DNA: TGTGCCAGTAGTATAGTCGGGAGTGGTTTCGGGTATGAGCAGTTCTTC. Translation gives CASSIVGSGFGYEQFF.

Concerning this clone itself: Other nucleotide sequences in the sample specify the same CDR3. The rearrangement joins TRBV5-8 to TRBJ2-3; 13 bases line up with TRBD2. Germline CDR1 SGHTS, CDR2 YDEGEE. The CDR3 totals 17 residues. Unmatched junction bases numbered 4, after V lost 3 bases and J lost 0 bases. DNA of the CDR3: TGTGCCAGCAGCTCCGGACTAGCGGGAGCTAGCACAGATACGCAGTATTTT. Residues: CASSSGLAGASTDTQYF.

The chain combines TRBV6-2 or TRBV6-3 with TRBJ2-2, with 13 bases fitting TRBD2. Germline-derived CDR1 and CDR2 are MNHEY and SVGEGT. CDR3 length: 17 amino acids. The V gene end was trimmed by 4 bases and the J gene end by 3 bases; junction bases not matched to a gene: 5. CDR3 DNA: TGTGCCAGCAGTTCCCCGGGACTAGCGGGGTACACCGGGGAGCTGTTTTTT. Amino acid sequence: CASSSPGLAGYTGELFF.

In its sample, this clone was seen a few times. The chain is built from TRBV19 and TRBJ2-1; D is undetermined. The CDR3 length is 13 residues. With 8 bases removed from V and 4 bases from J, the gap between germline ends came to 12 bases. Germline values: CDR1 LNHDA, CDR2 SQIVND (reference sequence). Written as DNA, the CDR3 is TGTGCCAGTGGTCAGCGAACTTACAATGAGCAGTTCTTC. It specifies CASGQRTYNEQFF.

The chain uses TRBV18 and TRBJ1-1; D unresolved. Germline CDR1 is KGHSH and CDR2 is LQKENI. The ends were cut back, 0 bases at V and 9 bases at J, with 17 bases in the middle. The CDR3 length is 15 residues. CDR3 DNA: TGTGCCAGCTCACCACCCGGGGTGGCAGCCTTGCAAGCTTTCTTT. Translating gives CASSPPGVAALQAFF.

This clone came up a few times. This chain uses TRBV5-4 with TRBJ2-3; maybe TRBD1 (5 bases). Trimming cost V 2 bases and J 5 bases, with 9 bases left between them. CDR1 and CDR2 from the germline V gene are SGHNT and YYREEE (reference sequence). The CDR3 totals 13 residues. The CDR3 reads CASSLGDIDTQYF. The CDR3 DNA follows: TGTGCCAGCAGCTTAGGGGATATAGATACGCAGTATTTT. Full variable domain (missing parts from reference TRBV5-4 and TRBJ2-3): ETGVTQSPTHLIKTRGQQVTLRCSSQSGHNTVSWYQQALGQGPQFIFQYYREEENGRGNFPPRFSGLQFPNYSSELNVNALELDDSALYLCASSLGDIDTQYFGPGTRLTVL.

The chain recombines TRBV7-2 with TRBJ1-2, with D uncertain. This CDR3 is built from 15 residues. V lost 1 base to trimming and J lost 4 bases, with 13 bases between them. Germline CDR1 reads SGHTA; CDR2 reads FQGNSA. The CDR3 DNA reads TGTGCCAGCAGCTTAGGGCGGCAGTCTAGCTATGGCTACACCTTC. Amino acids: CASSLGRQSSYGYTF.

The V call is TRBV7-8, the J call TRBJ2-7; 7 bases line up with TRBD1. Germline-derived CDR1 and CDR2 are SGHVS and FQNEAQ. After removal of 5 bases from V and 6 bases from J, the junction contained 13 bases not matched to a gene. There are 15 residues in the CDR3. The CDR3, as DNA: TGTGCCAGCAGCCATCCGTCAGAGAGGGGGCTCGAGCAGTACTTC. Translating gives CASSHPSERGLEQYF.

V usage is TRBV7-3 and J usage is TRBJ1-2; the match to TRBD1 covers 12 bases. Germline trimming cut 2 bases from V and 7 bases from J; bases unmatched to any gene: 8. The CDR3 runs 16 residues. CDR1 and CDR2 (germline): SGHTA, FQGTGA. The CDR3 DNA is TGTGCCAGCAGCTTATACGGGACAGGGGGCTTCGGTGGCTACACCTTC. It yields the protein CASSLYGTGGFGGYTF.

The rearrangement links TRBV29-1 to TRBJ1-6; D possibly corresponds to TRBD1 (6 bases). Per the germline V gene, CDR1 is SQVTM and CDR2 is ANQGSEA. V was pared by 4 bases and J by 7 bases, with 11 bases between. The CDR3 is 13 residues long. Written as DNA, the CDR3 is TGCAGCGTTGCACAGGGCAGCAATTCACCCCTCCACTTT. As protein: CSVAQGSNSPLHF. The full variable domain, completed using reference TRBV29-1 and TRBJ1-6, is SAVISQKPSRDICQRGTSLTIQCQVDSQVTMMFWYRQQPGQSLTLIATANQGSEATYESGFVIDKFPISRPNLTFSTLTVSNMSPEDSSIYLCSVAQGSNSPLHFGNGTRLTVT.

The CDR3 nucleotides are TGCACCAGCAGCCAAGATTCCTTCGGCTACGAGCAGTACTTC. This sequence encodes CTSSQDSFGYEQYF. The rearrangement uses TRBV1 and TRBJ2-7; the table's TRBD2 call for D was not verified on the DNA. TRBV1 is recorded as a pseudogene. The length of the CDR3 is 14 residues.

V usage is TRBV10-3 and J usage is TRBJ1-6; the D gene is possibly TRBD1 (6 bases). This CDR3 comprises 15 residues. Germline CDR1 and CDR2: ENHRY and SYGVKD. V gave up 3 bases and J gave up 5 bases, with 11 bases separating them. The CDR3 DNA follows: TGTGCCATCAGTGAAGGCAGGGGCCATAATTCACCCCTCCACTTT. Translation gives CAISEGRGHNSPLHF.

This chain joins TRBV24-1 and TRBJ2-7; TRBD2 aligns across 9 bases. The CDR3 is made up of 15 amino acids. Germline-derived CDR1 and CDR2 are KGHDR and SFDVKD. With V trimmed by 4 bases and J by 2 bases, 5 bases remained unmatched. The CDR3 spells CATSDRLAETYEQYF. The CDR3 DNA is TGTGCCACCAGTGACCGACTAGCGGAGACCTACGAGCAGTACTTC.

The chain has TRBV4-1 and TRBJ2-1; D remains unclear. Germline lookup yields CDR1 MGHRA and CDR2 YSYEKL. This CDR3 has 14 residues. Trimming pared 0 bases from V and 4 bases from J, leaving 7 bases between. DNA of the CDR3: TGCGCCAGCAGCCAAGAAGGAGTTTACAATGAGCAGTTCTTC. This gives the protein CASSQEGVYNEQFF.

The chain links TRBV5-1 to TRBJ2-3, with 10 bases identical to TRBD1. Germline V lookup: CDR1 SGHRS, CDR2 YFSETQ. The CDR3 consists of 14 residues. The V and J ends lost 2 bases and 5 bases, in that order; junction bases with no gene match: 2. The CDR3 is CASSFGQGGDTQYF. In DNA form, the CDR3 reads TGCGCCAGCAGCTTCGGACAGGGGGGAGATACGCAGTATTTT.

The chain recombines TRBV7-6 with TRBJ1-1; 7 nucleotides align to TRBD1. CDR3 length: 15 residues. Germline trimming cut 6 bases from V and 2 bases from J; bases unmatched to any gene: 9. The germline V gene encodes CDR1 SGHVS and CDR2 FNYEAQ. CDR3 DNA sequence: TGTGCCAGCAGACGTTTACAGGGGCCCAACACTGAAGCTTTCTTT. This codes for CASRRLQGPNTEAFF.

This chain joins TRBV7-9 and TRBJ1-5, with 11 bases aligning to TRBD1. V shed 5 bases and J 6 bases; nucleotides not matched to a gene: 6. CDR3 length equals 15 residues. In germline, CDR1 is SEHNR, CDR2 FQNEAQ (reference sequence). CDR3 coding DNA: TGTGCCAGCAGCCCGGGACAGGGGGTCGGTCAGCCCCAGCATTTT. It specifies CASSPGQGVGQPQHF.

The chain is built from TRBV2 and TRBJ2-5; 14 bases match TRBD2. Trimming took 5 bases from V and 6 from J; bases not matched to a gene: 5. The germline V gene encodes CDR1 SNHLY and CDR2 FYNNEI. The CDR3 is made up of 15 amino acids. CDR3 amino acids: CASSKGTSGSQTQYF. DNA of the CDR3: TGTGCCAGCAGTAAAGGGACTAGCGGGAGTCAGACCCAGTACTTC.

This clone was observed a handful of times. This sequence joins TRBV4-2 and TRBJ2-7; TRBD2 might be the D (5 bases). V lost 3 bases to trimming and J lost 1 base, with 16 bases between them. CDR3 length: 16 residues. Germline assignment: CDR1 LGHNA and CDR2 YNFKEQ. The CDR3: CASSHILGGGSYEQYF. CDR3 DNA: TGTGCCAGCAGCCACATCCTAGGAGGCGGATCCTACGAGCAGTACTTC.

This rearrangement joins TRBV9 to TRBJ2-3; D unresolved. The V and J ends lost 2 bases and 6 bases respectively, with 22 bases between them. The length of the CDR3 is 17 residues. Germline V gives CDR1 SGDLS, CDR2 YYNGEE. CDR3 in amino acids: CASSVDWLVAPQDTQYF. CDR3 nucleotide sequence: TGTGCCAGCAGCGTCGACTGGTTAGTAGCCCCCCAGGATACGCAGTATTTT. Full variable domain (outside the CDR3, taken from reference TRBV9 and TRBJ2-3): DSGVTQTPKHLITATGQRVTLRCSPRSGDLSVYWYQQSLDQGLQFLIQYYNGEERAKGNILERFSAQQFPDLHSELNLSSLELGDSALYFCASSVDWLVAPQDTQYFGPGTRLTVL.

The J gene is TRBJ1-2, the V gene TRBV27; TRBD1 agrees at 7 bases. J lost 7 bases, V lost 5 bases, and 4 bases had no gene match. Germline V gives CDR1 MNHEY, CDR2 SMNVEV (reference sequence). The CDR3 is made up of 12 amino acids. The CDR3 reads CASSQGVGGYTF. CDR3 in DNA: TGTGCCAGCAGTCAGGGGGTCGGTGGCTACACCTTC.

This clone was found a few times. J is TRBJ2-1 and V is TRBV20-1; D is possibly TRBD2 (6 bases). CDR1 is DFQATT and CDR2 is SNEGSKA in the germline V gene (reference sequence). V lost 3 bases, J lost 7 bases, and 31 bases lay in between. The CDR3 is 19 amino acids. The CDR3 reads CSASSLRQIAEAGRNEQFF. CDR3 coding DNA: TGCAGTGCTAGTAGTTTACGACAGATAGCGGAGGCGGGTCGGAATGAGCAGTTCTTC.

This clone was observed once. The chain recombines TRBV5-1 with TRBJ2-2; D unclear. This CDR3 is 14 amino acids long. V was trimmed by 0 bases and J by 2 bases, leaving 5 bases between them. Germline assignment: CDR1 SGHRS and CDR2 YFSETQ. This chain's CDR3 is CASSLGLNTGELFF. The CDR3 bases are TGCGCCAGCAGCTTGGGACTTAACACCGGGGAGCTGTTTTTT.

The J gene is TRBJ2-7, the V gene TRBV27; 9 positions match TRBD2. With 4 bases clipped from V and 5 bases from J, the junction kept 0 bases outside the gene matches. The CDR3 is 12 residues long. Germline V gene sequence: CDR1 MNHEY, CDR2 SMNVEV (reference sequence). The CDR3 region is CASSSSGNEQYF. Written as DNA, the CDR3 is TGTGCCAGCAGTTCTAGCGGGAACGAGCAGTACTTC.